These 32 T cell receptor beta chains originate from one sample sequenced in a study of cytomegalovirus exposure and HLA in healthy donors. The PCR had 60 Vbeta and 13 Jbeta primers. Assay: immunoSEQ multiplex PCR; the TCRdb copy retains only in-frame clones and omits some. The sample consists of some 120,000 clones, 60% to 80% of them appearing once. The sequenced sample consisted of PBMCs. The source is a human donor in good health.

The V and J genes are TRBV29-1 and TRBJ2-7; D perhaps matches TRBD1 (5 bases). Trimming stripped 1 base from V and 5 bases from J, with 9 bases between. Germline V gives CDR1 SQVTM, CDR2 ANQGSEA. This CDR3 comprises 12 residues. CDR3 in DNA: TGCAGCGTTGAAGGAGACAGCGACGAGCAGTACTTC. Protein product: CSVEGDSDEQYF.

J is TRBJ1-1 and V is TRBV7-2; D is unresolved. The CDR3 consists of 13 residues. Trimming stripped 6 bases from V and 7 bases from J, with 15 bases between. Germline V gene lookup returns CDR1 SGHTA and CDR2 FQGNSA. Here the CDR3 reads CASSSILVGEAFF. The CDR3 DNA follows: TGTGCCAGCAGTTCAATCCTGGTCGGTGAAGCTTTCTTT.

The V and J genes are TRBV5-1 and TRBJ1-3; TRBD1 agrees at 7 bases. Germline assignment: CDR1 SGHRS and CDR2 YFSETQ. Trimming at V came to 0 bases and at J to 2 bases, leaving 2 bases not matched to a gene. The CDR3 contains 15 residues. CDR3 sequence: CASSLDRGTGNTIYF. The CDR3 DNA follows: TGCGCCAGCAGCTTGGACAGGGGAACTGGAAACACCATATATTTT.

The chain joins TRBV30 to TRBJ1-2, with D tentatively TRBD1 (5 bases). Trimming pared 4 bases from V and 7 bases from J, leaving 19 bases between. The CDR3 runs 14 residues. CDR1 is GTSNPN, CDR2 SVGIG, per germline (reference sequence). The CDR3 DNA reads as TGTGCCTGGAATTCAGGGCTGCGAAGGGGTGGCTACACCTTC. This sequence encodes CAWNSGLRRGGYTF.

This rearrangement joins TRBV5-6 to TRBJ1-2; TRBD1 matches at 10 bases. The CDR3 consists of 17 residues. J gave up 5 bases and V 2 bases, and 12 bases lay outside the gene matches. Germline loops: CDR1 SGHDT, CDR2 YYEEEE. Written as DNA, the CDR3 is TGTGCCAGCAGCTTTGACAGGGGGCGGATTCGGGGGTATGGCTACACCTTC. Amino acid sequence: CASSFDRGRIRGYGYTF.

This clone was seen only a few times. This chain links TRBV6-1 with TRBJ1-2; the D gene is possibly TRBD1 (5 bases). This CDR3 is 14 amino acids long. Deletions cut 9 bases from V and 1 base from J, with 15 bases between. Germline lookup yields CDR1 MNHNS and CDR2 SASEGT. CDR3 sequence reads: CASYIGGSNYGYTF. CDR3 sequence (DNA): TGTGCCAGTTACATCGGGGGAAGTAACTATGGCTACACCTTC.

The chain employs TRBV5-6 and TRBJ2-1; 10 bases align to TRBD1. J gave up 3 bases and V 4 bases, and 7 bases lay outside the gene matches. Germline V gives CDR1 SGHDT, CDR2 YYEEEE. There are 16 residues in the CDR3. The CDR3 coding sequence is TGTGCCAGCAGCCGGGAGAGGGACAGGGGCTACAATGAGCAGTTCTTC. Translated: CASSRERDRGYNEQFF.

J is TRBJ2-5 and V is TRBV29-1; TRBD1 is a possible D gene (6 bases). From germline, CDR1 is SQVTM and CDR2 ANQGSEA. The germline V and J ends were trimmed by 7 bases and 5 bases, with 17 bases remaining between them. The CDR3 loop spans 13 amino acids. DNA for the CDR3: TGCAGCGGAGTCTGGGGGCGTGCGGAGACCCAGTACTTC. It yields the protein CSGVWGRAETQYF.

The chain carries TRBV7-9 and TRBJ1-6; TRBD1 matches 8 bases. This CDR3 has 15 amino acids. Germline-derived CDR1 and CDR2 are SEHNR and FQNEAQ (reference sequence). The ends lost 8 bases at V and 6 bases at J; junction bases unmatched: 9. The CDR3, as DNA: TGTGCCAGCGCGGCCGGGGACAGGATTAATTCACCCCTCCACTTT. Protein: CASAAGDRINSPLHF.

V is TRBV28 and J is TRBJ2-1; 8 bases fit TRBD2. The germline V gene has CDR1 MDHEN and CDR2 SYDVKM. Trimming removed 7 bases from V and 8 bases from J; junction bases left unmatched: 10. CDR3 length equals 14 residues. Here the CDR3 reads CASILSGIVHEQFF. The CDR3 nucleotides read TGTGCCAGCATCCTTAGCGGGATCGTCCATGAGCAGTTCTTC.

The rearrangement joins TRBV15 to TRBJ1-1; tentative D call: TRBD1 (5 bases). CDR3 size: 14 residues. Germline loops: CDR1 LNHNV, CDR2 YYDKDF (reference sequence). V shed 1 base and J shed 4 bases, with 10 bases lying between them. The CDR3 DNA follows: TGTGCCACCAGCAGAGCGGGGGGGGGCACTGAAGCTTTCTTT. This sequence encodes CATSRAGGGTEAFF.

The count of this clone is one. This chain connects TRBV2 to TRBJ1-1; D might be TRBD1 (5 bases). The V and J ends lost 6 bases and 7 bases respectively, with 15 bases between them. The CDR3 loop spans 13 amino acids. CDR1 SNHLY and CDR2 FYNNEI come from the germline V gene. In DNA, the CDR3 is TGTGCCAGCAGAGGCGTGGGGGGAAGTGAAGCTTTCTTT. It codes for CASRGVGGSEAFF. The full variable domain, completed using reference TRBV2 and TRBJ1-1, is EPEVTQTPSHQVTQMGQEVILRCVPISNHLYFYWYRQILGQKVEFLVSFYNNEISEKSEIFDDQFSVERPDGSNFTLKIRSTKLEDSAMYFCASRGVGGSEAFFGQGTRLTVV.

This chain links TRBV7-6 with TRBJ2-7; possible D gene TRBD2, 5 bases. This CDR3 spans 14 amino acids. The V gene lost 5 bases and the J gene lost 0 bases, with 11 bases spanning the gap. Germline CDR1 SGHVS, CDR2 FNYEAQ. For the CDR3, the DNA is TGTGCCAGCAGCGAAAGCGGAATCTCCTACGAGCAGTACTTC. It translates to CASSESGISYEQYF. The full variable domain, its missing parts supplied by reference TRBV7-6 and TRBJ2-7, is GAGVSQSPRYKVTKRGQDVALRCDPISGHVSLYWYRQALGQGPEFLTYFNYEAQQDKSGLPNDRFSAERPEGSISTLTIQRTEQRDSAMYRCASSESGISYEQYFGPGTRLTVT.

The chain couples TRBV6-1 to TRBJ1-2; TRBD1 might be the D (6 bases). CDR3 size: 15 residues. Trimming cost V 8 bases and J 6 bases, with 22 bases left between them. Germline V gene sequence: CDR1 MNHNS, CDR2 SASEGT. CDR3 amino acids: CASAQNRERSNGYTF. DNA of the CDR3: TGTGCCAGCGCCCAAAACAGGGAAAGATCGAATGGCTACACCTTC.

This clone was observed a few times. The chain carries TRBV7-2 and TRBJ2-3; 7 bases agree with TRBD2. CDR1 and CDR2 (germline): SGHTA, FQGNSA. The trim removed 2 bases at V and 0 bases at J, leaving 5 bases unmatched. This CDR3 has 16 residues. CDR3: CASSLRLAVSTDTQYF. DNA of the CDR3: TGTGCCAGCAGCTTACGTCTAGCGGTTAGCACAGATACGCAGTATTTT.

V is TRBV29-1 and J is TRBJ1-1; tentatively, D is TRBD1 (5 bases). Germline V gene data show CDR1 as SQVTM and CDR2 as ANQGSEA. This CDR3 contains 13 residues. Trimming shortened V by 6 bases and J by 6 bases, and 17 bases separated the two germline ends. In nucleotides, the CDR3 is TGCAGCGTGGGGGGTGGGGGTATCGCTGAAGCTTTCTTT. Protein product: CSVGGGGIAEAFF.

The chain links TRBV6-5 to TRBJ2-2; TRBD2 agrees at 7 bases. Germline assignment: CDR1 MNHEY and CDR2 SVGAGI. The CDR3 sequence is 16 residues long. The junction had 8 bases not matched to a gene; V was cut back by 1 base and J by 6 bases. The CDR3 DNA reads as TGTGCCAGCAGTTACTTCGCACCTGGACTAGCCGGGGAGCTGTTTTTT. Its protein is CASSYFAPGLAGELFF.

This clone has more than one count but fewer than ten. The rearrangement uses TRBV28 and TRBJ1-3; weak D call: TRBD1 (5 bases). This CDR3 has 14 amino acids. With 6 bases removed from V and 2 bases from J, the gap between germline ends came to 11 bases. The germline gives CDR1 MDHEN, CDR2 SYDVKM. The CDR3 DNA sequence: TGTGCCAGCAGGGGGGGGGTTGCTGGAAACACCATATATTTT. This codes for CASRGGVAGNTIYF.

The V call is TRBV6-1, the J call TRBJ1-5; D not certain. The CDR3 loop spans 14 amino acids. Trimming took 7 bases from V and 3 from J, leaving 13 bases between them. Looked up from germline, CDR1 is MNHNS and CDR2 is SASEGT. The CDR3 DNA reads as TGTGCCAGCACGAGAGGGAACTACAATCAGCCCCAGCATTTT. It specifies CASTRGNYNQPQHF.

The chain is built from TRBV5-8 and TRBJ2-7; 7 bases are a match to TRBD2. The CDR3 contains 13 residues. V was pared by 4 bases and J by 4 bases, with 5 bases of the junction left unmatched. CDR1 is SGHTS and CDR2 is YDEGEE in the germline V gene. CDR3 in amino acids: CASSTGLLYEQYF. The CDR3 DNA follows: TGTGCCAGCAGCACGGGACTACTTTACGAGCAGTACTTC. The whole variable domain, filled in from reference TRBV5-8 and TRBJ2-7, reads EAGVTQSPTHLIKTRGQQATLRCSPISGHTSVYWYQQALGLGLQFLLWYDEGEERNRGNFPPRFSGRQFPNYSSELNVNALELEDSALYLCASSTGLLYEQYFGPGTRLTVT.

The CDR3 DNA reads as TGCAGTGCTAGGTTCGAGGAAGCTTTCTTT. This translates into CSARFEEAFF. The genes are TRBV20-1 and TRBJ1-1; D gene uncertain. The CDR3 spans 10 residues. CDR1 and CDR2 (germline): DFQATT, SNEGSKA (reference sequence). The V end lost 3 bases, the J end lost 8 bases, and 7 bases lay between the germline ends.

This clone came up once. This chain joins TRBV5-1 and TRBJ2-3, with TRBD1 matching over 9 bases. The CDR3 runs to 15 residues. V was clipped by 4 bases and J by 6 bases; unmatched bases: 9. Germline V CDR1 and CDR2: SGHRS, YFSETQ. The CDR3 nucleotides are TGCGCCAGCAGCAGGACAGGGGCTATTGTTGATACGCAGTATTTT. Translation: CASSRTGAIVDTQYF.

The V call is TRBV6-6, the J call TRBJ2-3, with D possibly being TRBD2 (7 bases). The germline gives CDR1 MNHNY, CDR2 SVGAGI (reference sequence). V lost 6 bases and J lost 4, with 17 bases in between. The CDR3 has 15 amino acids. For the CDR3, the DNA is TGTGCCAGCAGCTTCTGGGGGGGCCGCCCAGATACGCAGTATTTT. Encoded protein: CASSFWGGRPDTQYF.

This clone appeared once. This chain links TRBV5-1 with TRBJ2-1; D is perhaps TRBD1 (6 bases). Germline V gene sequence: CDR1 SGHRS, CDR2 YFSETQ. Trimming left V 4 bases short and J 12 bases short, with 14 bases between. The CDR3 spans 12 residues. The CDR3 DNA reads as TGCGCCAGCAGCCCGAGCCAGGGGTTGCAGTTCTTC. Amino acid sequence: CASSPSQGLQFF. Combining the CDR3 with reference TRBV5-1 and TRBJ2-1 gives the whole variable domain KAGVTQTPRYLIKTRGQQVTLSCSPISGHRSVSWYQQTPGQGLQFLFEYFSETQRNKGNFPGRFSGRQFSNSRSEMNVSTLELGDSALYLCASSPSQGLQFFGPGTRLTVL.

This clone was picked up a small number of times. The chain joins TRBV5-6 to TRBJ2-3; TRBD1 matches 10 bases. V shed 4 bases and J 6 bases; nucleotides not matched to a gene: 8. In germline, CDR1 is SGHDT, CDR2 YYEEEE. The length of the CDR3 is 15 residues. As DNA, the CDR3 is TGTGCCAGCAGCCGGCAAGGGACAGGGGTCGATACGCAGTATTTT. It encodes CASSRQGTGVDTQYF.

This clone was observed a few times. The chain carries TRBV13 and TRBJ2-5, with D unclear. Gene TRBJ2-7 matches the end of the DNA better, so the J call may be wrong. This CDR3 has 11 residues. The germline gives CDR1 PRHDT, CDR2 FYEKMQ (reference sequence). The CDR3 DNA reads TGTGCCAGCAGCGACTCCTACGAGCAGTACTTC. As protein: CASSDSYEQYF.

The rearrangement links TRBV10-3 to TRBJ1-2; D is uncertain. This CDR3 region has 16 residues. Germline CDR1 reads ENHRY; CDR2 reads SYGVKD. V lost 8 bases to trimming and J lost 0 bases, with 19 bases between them. CDR3 nucleotide sequence: TGTGCCATCTCGGTTGCTGTTGAGGTAGCTAACTATGGCTACACCTTC. Translated: CAISVAVEVANYGYTF.

The chain is built from TRBV30 and TRBJ2-7; 8 positions match TRBD1. This CDR3 region has 17 residues. The junction had 16 bases not matched to a gene; V was cut back by 3 bases and J by 3 bases. The germline V gene encodes CDR1 GTSNPN and CDR2 SVGIG (reference sequence). Written as DNA, the CDR3 is TGTGCCTGGAGCCCCGACAGGGGAATTGCGTCTGGCTACGAGCAGTACTTC. Its protein is CAWSPDRGIASGYEQYF. Full variable domain (missing parts from reference TRBV30 and TRBJ2-7): SQTIHQWPATLVQPVGSPLSLECTVEGTSNPNLYWYRQAAGRGLQLLFYSVGIGQISSEVPQNLSASRPQDRQFILSSKKLLLSDSGFYLCAWSPDRGIASGYEQYFGPGTRLTVT.

A single count supports this clone. V usage is TRBV5-4 and J usage is TRBJ1-2, with 7 bases lining up with TRBD1. Per the germline V gene, CDR1 is SGHNT and CDR2 is YYREEE (reference sequence). The J segment lost 0 bases and the V segment lost 4 bases, leaving 6 bases of the junction unmatched. There are 15 residues in the CDR3. CDR3 nucleotides: TGTGCCAGCAGCCATGGGGGGACAGCTAACTATGGCTACACCTTC. Residues: CASSHGGTANYGYTF.

With respect to this clone: At one boundary the junction diverges from the germline segment, which might be a read error. This chain connects TRBV2 to TRBJ2-7; D might be TRBD1 (7 bases). This CDR3 has 13 amino acids. CDR1 and CDR2 from the germline V gene are SNHLY and FYNNEI. CDR3 amino acids: CASIDRDSHEQYF. CDR3 nucleotides: TGTGCCAGCATTGACAGGGACTCCCACGAGCAGTACTTC.

This chain joins TRBV2 and TRBJ1-1; D is uncertain. This CDR3 is built from 13 residues. The germline V and J ends were trimmed by 6 bases and 1 base, with 9 bases remaining between them. Germline assignment: CDR1 SNHLY and CDR2 FYNNEI. The chain's CDR3 is CASSELPNTEAFF. DNA for the CDR3: TGTGCCAGCAGCGAGCTCCCGAACACTGAAGCTTTCTTT.

CDR3 amino acids: CASSSQGNTGELFF. CDR3 nucleotide sequence: TGTGCCAGCAGCTCACAGGGAAACACCGGGGAGCTGTTTTTT. This chain joins TRBV7-9 and TRBJ2-2; TRBD1 might be the D (6 bases). Per germline, CDR1 SEHNR and CDR2 FQNEAQ (reference sequence). The V end was cut by 4 bases, the J end by 2 bases, with 8 bases between. CDR3 length: 14 amino acids.